The 27 T cell receptor beta chains below were found in one sample sequenced in a study of blood T cell repertoires in COVID-19. Data came from immunoSEQ multiplex PCR; TCRdb stores just in-frame clones and leaves some out. The table includes about 82,000 clones, under 80% detected once. The sequencing input was peripheral blood. The source of these receptors is a man aged 60-69 years with COVID-19, enrolled during active disease.

The V gene is TRBV5-5, the J gene TRBJ2-7; D remains unclear. Germline-derived CDR1 and CDR2 are SGHKS and YYEKEE (reference sequence). The CDR3 runs to 13 residues. The germline V and J ends were trimmed by 6 bases and 0 bases, with 10 bases remaining between them. CDR3: CASTRVGSYEQYF. The CDR3 DNA follows: TGTGCCAGCACCCGAGTTGGCTCCTACGAGCAGTACTTC.

The V and J genes are TRBV5-4 and TRBJ2-3; 9 bases line up with TRBD1. Germline V gene sequence: CDR1 SGHNT, CDR2 YYREEE (reference sequence). Losses at the gene ends were 5 bases for V and 2 bases for J; bases not matched to a gene: 9. The CDR3 is made up of 16 amino acids. CDR3: CASRNGTGRPTDTQYF. CDR3 nucleotide sequence: TGTGCCAGCAGGAATGGGACAGGGCGGCCCACAGATACGCAGTATTTT.

The rearrangement links TRBV6-6 to TRBJ1-3, with 8 bases matching TRBD1. V lost 5 bases and J lost 4; bases outside the gene matches: 13. The germline gives CDR1 MNHNY, CDR2 SVGAGI (reference sequence). This CDR3 spans 17 amino acids. CDR3 protein: CASSRETRGREGNTIYF. Written as DNA, the CDR3 is TGTGCCAGCAGTCGCGAGACCAGGGGGCGGGAAGGAAACACCATATATTTT.

This chain joins TRBV5-4 and TRBJ2-1, with D possibly matching TRBD2 (5 bases). The CDR3 spans 13 residues. Germline assignment: CDR1 SGHNT and CDR2 YYREEE (reference sequence). The V and J ends lost 1 base and 3 bases respectively, with 5 bases between them. CDR3 coding DNA: TGTGCCAGCAGCTTGCGGGACTACAATGAGCAGTTCTTC. It yields the protein CASSLRDYNEQFF.

This clone was picked up many times. The chain combines TRBV12-3 or TRBV12-4 with TRBJ2-7, with D unresolved. Trimming pared 3 bases from V and 2 bases from J, leaving 8 bases between. The CDR3 totals 13 residues. The CDR3 region is CASSLSATYEQYF. The CDR3 DNA follows: TGTGCCAGCAGTTTGTCCGCGACCTACGAGCAGTACTTC.

This clone was detected a few times. The V gene is TRBV14, the J gene TRBJ2-2; D uncertain. CDR1 and CDR2 from the germline V gene are SGHDN and FVKESK. This CDR3 contains 16 residues. The V gene lost 1 base and the J gene lost 0 bases, with 9 bases spanning the gap. CDR3 coding DNA: TGTGCCAGCAGCCAAGTCGTACTGGCGAACACCGGGGAGCTGTTTTTT. It encodes CASSQVVLANTGELFF.

This chain connects TRBV12-3 or TRBV12-4 to TRBJ1-2; D gene uncertain. Trimming removed 5 bases from V and 2 bases from J, with 9 bases in between. The CDR3 is 13 residues long. The CDR3 sequence is CASSATGNYGYTF. CDR3 DNA sequence: TGTGCCAGCAGTGCGACGGGAAACTATGGCTACACCTTC.

This rearrangement joins TRBV25-1 to TRBJ2-7; 9 nucleotides line up with TRBD2. The CDR3 is made up of 15 amino acids. Per the germline V gene, CDR1 is MGHDK and CDR2 is SYGVNS. The ends lost 4 bases at V and 1 base at J; junction bases unmatched: 5. CDR3 amino acids: CASSVPSGNSYEQYF. DNA for the CDR3: TGTGCCAGCAGTGTGCCTAGCGGGAATTCCTACGAGCAGTACTTC.

The chain recombines TRBV7-6 with TRBJ2-3, with 9 bases fitting TRBD2. Germline lookup yields CDR1 SGHVS and CDR2 FNYEAQ. The J segment lost 6 bases and the V segment lost 0 bases, leaving 7 bases of the junction unmatched. CDR3 length: 16 amino acids. The DNA for the CDR3 is TGTGCCAGCAGCTTAGCAGCGCTAGCGGGGAGGGATACGCAGTATTTT. Protein sequence: CASSLAALAGRDTQYF.

The V and J genes are TRBV4-1 and TRBJ2-1, with 8 bases fitting TRBD2. This CDR3 comprises 16 residues. Germline CDR1 and CDR2: MGHRA and YSYEKL. Unmatched junction bases numbered 7, after V lost 0 bases and J lost 6 bases. The CDR3 spells CASSQESLAGVNEQFF. DNA of the CDR3: TGCGCCAGCAGCCAAGAAAGTCTAGCGGGTGTCAATGAGCAGTTCTTC.

The rearrangement joins TRBV11-3 to TRBJ1-5, with D possibly being TRBD1 (5 bases). This CDR3 region has 15 residues. V was clipped by 2 bases and J by 5 bases, with 13 bases between them. Germline V lookup: CDR1 SGHNT, CDR2 YENEEA. CDR3 bases: TGTGCCAGCAGCTTAAGTACAGGCGTCTATCAGCCCCAGCATTTT. Protein product: CASSLSTGVYQPQHF. The full variable domain, in which reference TRBV11-3 and TRBJ1-5 provide the parts outside the CDR3, is EAGVVQSPRYKIIEKKQPVAFWCNPISGHNTLYWYLQNLGQGPELLIRYENEEAVDDSQLPKDRFSAERLKGVDSTLKIQPAELGDSAVYLCASSLSTGVYQPQHFGDGTRLSIL.

The V call is TRBV6-2 or TRBV6-3, the J call TRBJ2-7; D is undetermined. The germline V gene encodes CDR1 MNHEY and CDR2 SVGEGT. The CDR3 consists of 15 residues. Between the trimmed V and J ends, which lost 2 bases and 2 bases, there was a span of 13 bases. CDR3 region: CASSYRGMITYEQYF. The CDR3 DNA follows: TGTGCCAGCAGTTACAGAGGAATGATCACCTACGAGCAGTACTTC.

This clone appeared a few times. This chain joins TRBV6-4 and TRBJ2-2; 7 nucleotides line up with TRBD1. Trimming removed 2 bases from V and 1 base from J; junction bases left unmatched: 1. The CDR3 is 15 residues long. Germline CDR1 reads MRHNA; CDR2 reads SNTAGT. Written as DNA, the CDR3 is TGTGCCAGCAGTGACAACAGGGGGAACACCGGGGAGCTGTTTTTT. This encodes CASSDNRGNTGELFF.

V gene TRBV6-5 combines with J gene TRBJ2-1, with TRBD1 as a possible D gene (5 bases). Trimming left V 1 base short and J 7 bases short, with 8 bases between. Germline lookup yields CDR1 MNHEY and CDR2 SVGAGI. This CDR3 has 13 residues. This CDR3 is CASSYLGANEQFF. The CDR3 DNA reads as TGTGCCAGCAGTTACTTAGGGGCAAATGAGCAGTTCTTC.

The chain carries TRBV5-1 and TRBJ2-3, with 12 positions matching TRBD2. With V trimmed by 0 bases and J by 5 bases, 1 base remained unmatched. The germline V gene encodes CDR1 SGHRS and CDR2 YFSETQ. CDR3 size: 15 residues. The CDR3 loop reads CASSLGLAGVDTQYF. The CDR3 DNA is TGCGCCAGCAGCTTGGGACTAGCGGGGGTAGATACGCAGTATTTT.

This sequence joins TRBV18 and TRBJ2-3; D is undetermined. The CDR3 runs to 14 residues. The V and J ends lost 6 bases and 4 bases respectively, with 14 bases between them. Germline CDR1 is KGHSH and CDR2 is LQKENI. The CDR3 nucleotides read TGTGCCAGCTCGCTAATGGGCGCGCCAGATACGCAGTATTTT. Translated, it gives CASSLMGAPDTQYF.

This clone was seen once. The chain links TRBV2 to TRBJ2-1; 7 positions agree with TRBD2. Per germline, CDR1 SNHLY and CDR2 FYNNEI. The CDR3 consists of 16 residues. Trimming took 6 bases from V and 1 from J; bases not matched to a gene: 9. CDR3 region: CASSPYGEGSYNEQFF. CDR3 nucleotide sequence: TGTGCCAGCAGCCCCTACGGGGAGGGGTCCTACAATGAGCAGTTCTTC.

J is TRBJ1-2 and V is TRBV6-5, with 7 bases lining up with TRBD1. The CDR3 totals 13 residues. V shed 7 bases and J 2 bases; nucleotides not matched to a gene: 4. The germline V gene encodes CDR1 MNHEY and CDR2 SVGAGI. This chain's CDR3 is CASKLTGNYGYTF. DNA of the CDR3: TGTGCCAGCAAGCTGACAGGGAACTATGGCTACACCTTC.

This sequence joins TRBV7-2 and TRBJ1-3; D perhaps matches TRBD1 (5 bases). Germline V lookup: CDR1 SGHTA, CDR2 FQGNSA. The V end was cut by 5 bases, the J end by 0 bases, with 11 bases between. The CDR3 runs to 15 residues. In DNA, the CDR3 is TGTGCCAGCAGCCCTGACAGCCGCTCTGGAAACACCATATATTTT. Translation: CASSPDSRSGNTIYF.

A single count supports this clone. CDR3 in amino acids: CASGAGGQETQYF. CDR3 nucleotide sequence: TGTGCCAGCGGGGCGGGAGGACAAGAGACCCAGTACTTC. This sequence joins TRBV7-3 and TRBJ2-5; 8 bases agree with TRBD2. CDR3 length: 13 amino acids. The germline V gene encodes CDR1 SGHTA and CDR2 FQGTGA. With V trimmed by 8 bases and J by 2 bases, 4 bases remained unmatched.

This chain connects TRBV5-1 to TRBJ1-1; TRBD1 matches 8 bases. Germline loops: CDR1 SGHRS, CDR2 YFSETQ. This CDR3 has 14 amino acids. V gave up 2 bases and J gave up 4 bases; unmatched junction bases: 4. CDR3 residues: CASSLTGGFTEAFF. The CDR3 bases are TGCGCCAGCAGCTTAACAGGGGGTTTCACTGAAGCTTTCTTT.

The chain carries TRBV7-8 and TRBJ2-2, with 12 bases fitting TRBD2. From germline, CDR1 is SGHVS and CDR2 FQNEAQ. The length of the CDR3 is 16 residues. The ends lost 5 bases at V and 7 bases at J; junction bases unmatched: 8. CDR3 protein: CASSPLAGGLSGELFF. The CDR3 DNA reads as TGTGCCAGCAGCCCTCTAGCGGGGGGGCTTAGCGGGGAGCTGTTTTTT.

This clone appeared a single time. The chain joins TRBV2 to TRBJ2-6; no clear D. This CDR3 spans 15 amino acids. The germline V gene encodes CDR1 SNHLY and CDR2 FYNNEI. V gave up 3 bases and J gave up 0 bases, with 6 bases separating them. CDR3 region: CASSDEVSGANVLTF. The DNA of the CDR3 is TGTGCCAGCAGTGATGAGGTCTCTGGGGCCAACGTCCTGACTTTC.

CDR3 in amino acids: CASTSGSTDTQYF. In DNA, the CDR3 is TGTGCCAGCACCAGCGGGAGCACAGATACGCAGTATTTT. The chain employs TRBV5-4 and TRBJ2-3; possibly TRBD2 for D (6 bases). CDR1 and CDR2 (germline): SGHNT, YYREEE (reference sequence). Trimming took off 6 bases at V and 0 bases at J, with 8 bases between the two ends. This CDR3 has 13 residues.

The V and J genes are TRBV3-1 (or the pseudogene TRBV3-2) and TRBJ1-3, with 7 bases identical to TRBD1. The CDR3 has 15 amino acids. Germline trimming cut 4 bases from V and 7 bases from J; bases unmatched to any gene: 10. Per the germline V gene, CDR1 is LGHDT and CDR2 is YNNKEL (reference sequence). The CDR3 DNA is TGTGCCAGCAGCCCTAACCGGGACAGAACTAACACCATATATTTT. Translation gives CASSPNRDRTNTIYF.

The chain employs TRBV5-6 and TRBJ2-3; D perhaps matches TRBD2 (6 bases). This CDR3 is built from 17 residues. From germline, CDR1 is SGHDT and CDR2 YYEEEE. V was clipped by 3 bases and J by 1 base, with 18 bases between them. The CDR3 loop is CASSSIDRRLGTDTQYF. CDR3 DNA: TGTGCCAGCAGCTCGATAGACCGAAGACTAGGCACAGATACGCAGTATTTT. The variable domain in full, with the rest retrieved from reference TRBV5-6 and TRBJ2-3, is DAGVTQSPTHLIKTRGQQVTLRCSPKSGHDTVSWYQQALGQGPQFIFQYYEEEERQRGNFPDRFSGHQFPNYSSELNVNALLLGDSALYLCASSSIDRRLGTDTQYFGPGTRLTVL.

The chain joins TRBV7-2 to TRBJ1-2, with D perhaps matching TRBD1 (6 bases). CDR3 length: 12 residues. The germline V gene has CDR1 SGHTA and CDR2 FQGNSA. V dropped 9 bases and J dropped 7 bases, with 15 bases sitting between them. The CDR3 DNA is TGTGCCAGTACCCGGGGGGCGTTTGGCTACACCTTC. It specifies CASTRGAFGYTF. The complete variable domain, with remaining parts taken from reference TRBV7-2 and TRBJ1-2, reads GAGVSQSPSNKVTEKGKDVELRCDPISGHTALYWYRQSLGQGLEFLIYFQGNSAPDKSGLPSDRFSAERTGGSVSTLTIQRTQQEDSAVYLCASTRGAFGYTFGSGTRLTVV.